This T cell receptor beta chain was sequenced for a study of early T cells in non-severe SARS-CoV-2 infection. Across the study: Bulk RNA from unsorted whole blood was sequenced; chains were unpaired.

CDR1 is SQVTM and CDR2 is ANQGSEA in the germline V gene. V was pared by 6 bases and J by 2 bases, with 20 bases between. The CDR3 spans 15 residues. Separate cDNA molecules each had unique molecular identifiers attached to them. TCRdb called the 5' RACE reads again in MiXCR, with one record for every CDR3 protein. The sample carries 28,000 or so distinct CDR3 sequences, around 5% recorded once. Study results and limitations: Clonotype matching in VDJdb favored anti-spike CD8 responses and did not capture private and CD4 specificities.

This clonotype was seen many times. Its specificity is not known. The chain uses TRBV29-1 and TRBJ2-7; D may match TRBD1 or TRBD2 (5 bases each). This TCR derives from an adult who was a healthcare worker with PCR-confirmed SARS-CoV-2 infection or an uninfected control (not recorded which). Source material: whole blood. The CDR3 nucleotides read TGCAGCGTCCGCAATGGGGGATATGGAACCTACGAGCAGTACTTC. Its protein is CSVRNGGYGTYEQYF.